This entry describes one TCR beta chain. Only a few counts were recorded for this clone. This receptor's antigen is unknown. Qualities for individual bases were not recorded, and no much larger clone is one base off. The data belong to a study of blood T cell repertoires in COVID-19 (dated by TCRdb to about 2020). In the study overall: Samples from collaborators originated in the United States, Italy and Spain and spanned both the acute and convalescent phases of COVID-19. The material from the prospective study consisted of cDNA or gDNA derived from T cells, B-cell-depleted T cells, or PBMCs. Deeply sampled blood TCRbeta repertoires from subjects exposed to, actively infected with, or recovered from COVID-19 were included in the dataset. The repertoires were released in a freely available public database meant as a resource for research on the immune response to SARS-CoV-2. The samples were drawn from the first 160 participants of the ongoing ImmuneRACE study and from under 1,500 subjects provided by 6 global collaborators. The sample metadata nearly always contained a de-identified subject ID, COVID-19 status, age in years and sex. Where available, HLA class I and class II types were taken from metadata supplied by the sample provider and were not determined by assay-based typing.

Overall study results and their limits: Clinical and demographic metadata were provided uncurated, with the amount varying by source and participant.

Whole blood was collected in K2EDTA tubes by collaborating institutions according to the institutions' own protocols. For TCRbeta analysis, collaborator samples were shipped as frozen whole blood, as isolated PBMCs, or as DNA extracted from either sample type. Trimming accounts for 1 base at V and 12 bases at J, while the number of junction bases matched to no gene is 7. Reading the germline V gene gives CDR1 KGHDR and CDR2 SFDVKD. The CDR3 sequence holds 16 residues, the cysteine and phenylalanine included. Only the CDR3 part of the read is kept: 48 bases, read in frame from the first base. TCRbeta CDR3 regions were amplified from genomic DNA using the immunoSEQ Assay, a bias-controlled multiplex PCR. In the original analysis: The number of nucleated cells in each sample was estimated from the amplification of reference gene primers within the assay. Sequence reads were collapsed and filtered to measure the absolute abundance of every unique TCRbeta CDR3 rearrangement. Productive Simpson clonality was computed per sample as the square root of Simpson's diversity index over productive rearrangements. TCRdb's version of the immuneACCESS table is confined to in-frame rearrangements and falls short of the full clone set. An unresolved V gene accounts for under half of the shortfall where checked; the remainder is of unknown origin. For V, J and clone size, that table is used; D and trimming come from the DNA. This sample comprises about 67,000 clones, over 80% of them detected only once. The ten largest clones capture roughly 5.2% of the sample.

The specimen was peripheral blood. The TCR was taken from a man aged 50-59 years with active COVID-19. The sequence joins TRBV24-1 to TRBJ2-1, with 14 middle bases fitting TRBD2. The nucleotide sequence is TGTGCCACCAGTGATTTCGGGACTAGCGGGAGCAGGGGGCAGTTCTTC. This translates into CATSDFGTSGSRGQFF.